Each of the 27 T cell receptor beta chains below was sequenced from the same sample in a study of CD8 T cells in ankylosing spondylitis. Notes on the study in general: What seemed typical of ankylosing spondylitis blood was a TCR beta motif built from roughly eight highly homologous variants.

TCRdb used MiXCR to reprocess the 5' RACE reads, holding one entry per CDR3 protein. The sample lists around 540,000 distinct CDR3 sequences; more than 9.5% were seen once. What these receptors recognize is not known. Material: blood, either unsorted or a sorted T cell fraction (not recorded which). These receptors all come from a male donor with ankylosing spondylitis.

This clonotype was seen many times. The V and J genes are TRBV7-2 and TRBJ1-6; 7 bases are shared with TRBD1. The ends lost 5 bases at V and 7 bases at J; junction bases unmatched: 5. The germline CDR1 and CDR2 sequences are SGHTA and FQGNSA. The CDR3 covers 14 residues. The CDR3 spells CASSPSQGNSPLHF. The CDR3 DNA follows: TGTGCCAGCAGCCCTTCACAGGGGAATTCACCCCTCCACTTT. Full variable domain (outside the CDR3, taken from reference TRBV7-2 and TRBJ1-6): GAGVSQSPSNKVTEKGKDVELRCDPISGHTALYWYRQSLGQGLEFLIYFQGNSAPDKSGLPSDRFSAERTGGSVSTLTIQRTQQEDSAVYLCASSPSQGNSPLHFGNGTRLTVT.

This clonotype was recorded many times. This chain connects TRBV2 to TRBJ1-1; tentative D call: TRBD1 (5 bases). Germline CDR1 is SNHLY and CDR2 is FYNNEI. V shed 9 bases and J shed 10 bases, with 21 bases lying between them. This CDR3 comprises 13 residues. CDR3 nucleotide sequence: TGTGCCAGTTATACTTCTCGGGACTCTGGAGCTTTCTTT. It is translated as CASYTSRDSGAFF.

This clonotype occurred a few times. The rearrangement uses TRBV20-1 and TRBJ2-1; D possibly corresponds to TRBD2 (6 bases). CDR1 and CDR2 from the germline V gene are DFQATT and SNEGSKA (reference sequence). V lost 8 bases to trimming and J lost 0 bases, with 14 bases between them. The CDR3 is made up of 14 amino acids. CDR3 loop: CSFFSGSSYNEQFF. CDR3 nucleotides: TGCAGTTTCTTTAGCGGAAGCTCCTACAATGAGCAGTTCTTC.

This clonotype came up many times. CDR3 bases: TGTGCCAGCAGTTTATGGACAGTTGGCAACACCGGGGAGCTGTTTTTT. Translation: CASSLWTVGNTGELFF. The V and J genes are TRBV12-3 or TRBV12-4 and TRBJ2-2; perhaps TRBD1 as D (6 bases). V dropped 2 bases and J dropped 2 bases, with 12 bases sitting between them. CDR3 size: 16 residues.

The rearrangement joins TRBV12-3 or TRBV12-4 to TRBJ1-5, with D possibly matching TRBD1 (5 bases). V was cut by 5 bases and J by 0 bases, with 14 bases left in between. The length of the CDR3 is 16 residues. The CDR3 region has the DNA TGTGCCAGCAGTCCCGGGACGGCTCATAGCAATCAGCCCCAGCATTTT. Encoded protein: CASSPGTAHSNQPQHF.

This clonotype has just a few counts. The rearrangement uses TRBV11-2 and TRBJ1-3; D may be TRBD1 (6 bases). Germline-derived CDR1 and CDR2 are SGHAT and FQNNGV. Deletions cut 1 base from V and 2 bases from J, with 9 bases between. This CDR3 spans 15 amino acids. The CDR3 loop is CASSLGRGTGNTIYF. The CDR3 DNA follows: TGTGCCAGCAGCTTAGGCAGGGGTACTGGAAACACCATATATTTT.

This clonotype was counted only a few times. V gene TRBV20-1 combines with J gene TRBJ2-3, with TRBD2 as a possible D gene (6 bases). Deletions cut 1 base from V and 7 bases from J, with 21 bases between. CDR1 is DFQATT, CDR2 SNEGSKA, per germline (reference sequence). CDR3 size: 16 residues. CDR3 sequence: CSARVRGGGLRNTQYF. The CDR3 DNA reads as TGCAGTGCTAGAGTTCGGGGCGGAGGGTTGAGGAATACGCAGTATTTT.

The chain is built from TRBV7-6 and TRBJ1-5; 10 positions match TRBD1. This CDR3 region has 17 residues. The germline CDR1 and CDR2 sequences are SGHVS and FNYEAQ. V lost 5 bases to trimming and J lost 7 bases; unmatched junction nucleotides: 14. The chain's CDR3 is CASSPWTGGLSDQPQHF. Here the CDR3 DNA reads TGTGCCAGCAGCCCCTGGACAGGGGGTTTATCGGACCAGCCCCAGCATTTT.

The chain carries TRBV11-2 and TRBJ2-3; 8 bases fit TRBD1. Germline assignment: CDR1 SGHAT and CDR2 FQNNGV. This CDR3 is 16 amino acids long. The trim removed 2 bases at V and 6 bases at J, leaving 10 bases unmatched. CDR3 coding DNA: TGTGCCAGCAGCTTAATCGTGACAGGGGTAGTTGATACGCAGTATTTT. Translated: CASSLIVTGVVDTQYF. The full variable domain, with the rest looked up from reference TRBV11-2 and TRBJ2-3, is EAGVAQSPRYKIIEKRQSVAFWCNPISGHATLYWYQQILGQGPKLLIQFQNNGVVDDSQLPKDRFSAERLKGVDSTLKIQPAKLEDSAVYLCASSLIVTGVVDTQYFGPGTRLTVL.

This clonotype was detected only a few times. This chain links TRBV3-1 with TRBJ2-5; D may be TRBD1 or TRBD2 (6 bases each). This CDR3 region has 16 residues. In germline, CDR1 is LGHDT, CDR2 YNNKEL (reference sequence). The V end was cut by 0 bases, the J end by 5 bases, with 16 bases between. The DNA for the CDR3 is TGTGCCAGCAGCCAAGATGACTTCGGGGGCACGGAGACCCAGTACTTC. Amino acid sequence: CASSQDDFGGTETQYF.

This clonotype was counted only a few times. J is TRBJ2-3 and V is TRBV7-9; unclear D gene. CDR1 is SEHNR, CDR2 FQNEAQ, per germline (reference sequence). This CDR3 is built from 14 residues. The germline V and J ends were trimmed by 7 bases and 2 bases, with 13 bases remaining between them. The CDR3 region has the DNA TGTGCCAGCAATCCTTGGGGTTCCACAGATACGCAGTATTTT. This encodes CASNPWGSTDTQYF.

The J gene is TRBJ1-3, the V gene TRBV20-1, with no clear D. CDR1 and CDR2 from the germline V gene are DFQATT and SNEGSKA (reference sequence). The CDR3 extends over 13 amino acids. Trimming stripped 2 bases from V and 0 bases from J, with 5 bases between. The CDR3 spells CSARSYSGNTIYF. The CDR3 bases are TGCAGTGCTAGAAGTTACTCTGGAAACACCATATATTTT.

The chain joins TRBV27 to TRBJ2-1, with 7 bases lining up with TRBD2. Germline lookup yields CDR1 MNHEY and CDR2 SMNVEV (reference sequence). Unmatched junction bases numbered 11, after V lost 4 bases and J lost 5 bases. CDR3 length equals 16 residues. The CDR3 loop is CASSSRGSSGHNEQFF. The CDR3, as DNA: TGTGCCAGCAGTTCCCGCGGGTCTAGCGGACACAATGAGCAGTTCTTC.

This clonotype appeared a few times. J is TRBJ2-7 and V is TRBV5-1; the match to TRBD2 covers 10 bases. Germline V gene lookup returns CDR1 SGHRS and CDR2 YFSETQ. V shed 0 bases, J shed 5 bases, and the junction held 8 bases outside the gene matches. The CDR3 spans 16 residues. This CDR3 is CASSLVASGSAHEQYF. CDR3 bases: TGCGCCAGCAGCTTGGTCGCTAGCGGGAGCGCCCACGAGCAGTACTTC. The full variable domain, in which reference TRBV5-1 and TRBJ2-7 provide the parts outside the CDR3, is KAGVTQTPRYLIKTRGQQVTLSCSPISGHRSVSWYQQTPGQGLQFLFEYFSETQRNKGNFPGRFSGRQFSNSRSEMNVSTLELGDSALYLCASSLVASGSAHEQYFGPGTRLTVT.

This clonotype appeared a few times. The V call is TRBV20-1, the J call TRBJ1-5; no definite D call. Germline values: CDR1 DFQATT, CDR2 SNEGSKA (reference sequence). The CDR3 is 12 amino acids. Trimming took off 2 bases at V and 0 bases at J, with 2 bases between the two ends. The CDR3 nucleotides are TGCAGTGCTAGATCTAGCAATCAGCCCCAGCATTTT. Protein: CSARSSNQPQHF.

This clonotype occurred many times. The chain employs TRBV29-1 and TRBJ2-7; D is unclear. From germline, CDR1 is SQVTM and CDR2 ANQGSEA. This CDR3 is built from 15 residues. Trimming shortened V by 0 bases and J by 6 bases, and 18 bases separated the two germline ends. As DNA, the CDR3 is TGCAGCGTTGAAGATGAGCAGGCCGAGGTTAGCGAGCAGTACTTC. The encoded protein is CSVEDEQAEVSEQYF.

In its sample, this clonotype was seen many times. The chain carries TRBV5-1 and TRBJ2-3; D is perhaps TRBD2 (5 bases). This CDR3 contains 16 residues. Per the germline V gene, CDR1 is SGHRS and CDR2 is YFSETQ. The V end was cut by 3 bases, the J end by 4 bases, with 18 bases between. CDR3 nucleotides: TGCGCCAGCAGCTCCTCTGCGGCGAGCGGCCCAGATACGCAGTATTTT. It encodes CASSSSAASGPDTQYF.

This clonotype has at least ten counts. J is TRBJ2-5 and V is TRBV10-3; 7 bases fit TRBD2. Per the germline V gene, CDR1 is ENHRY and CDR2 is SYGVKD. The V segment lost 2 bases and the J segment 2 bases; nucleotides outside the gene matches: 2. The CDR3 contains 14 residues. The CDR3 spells CAISEGTIQETQYF. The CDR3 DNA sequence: TGTGCCATCAGTGAGGGGACTATACAAGAGACCCAGTACTTC.

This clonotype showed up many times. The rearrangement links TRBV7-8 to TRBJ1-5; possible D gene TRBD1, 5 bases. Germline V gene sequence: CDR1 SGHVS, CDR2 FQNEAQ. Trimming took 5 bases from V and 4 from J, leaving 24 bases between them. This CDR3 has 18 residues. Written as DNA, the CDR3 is TGTGCCAGCAGCAACGCCCCTTACGAAGCCAGGGTTAATCAGCCCCAGCATTTT. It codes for CASSNAPYEARVNQPQHF. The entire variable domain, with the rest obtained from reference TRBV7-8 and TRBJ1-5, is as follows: GAGVSQSPRYKVAKRGQDVALRCDPISGHVSLFWYQQALGQGPEFLTYFQNEAQLDKSGLPSDRFFAERPEGSVSTLKIQRTQQEDSAVYLCASSNAPYEARVNQPQHFGDGTRLSIL.

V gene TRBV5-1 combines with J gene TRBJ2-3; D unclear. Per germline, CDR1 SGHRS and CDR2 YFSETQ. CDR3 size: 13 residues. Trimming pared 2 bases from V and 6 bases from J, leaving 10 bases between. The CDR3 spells CASSFSFRDTQYF. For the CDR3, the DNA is TGCGCCAGCAGCTTTTCTTTTCGCGATACGCAGTATTTT.

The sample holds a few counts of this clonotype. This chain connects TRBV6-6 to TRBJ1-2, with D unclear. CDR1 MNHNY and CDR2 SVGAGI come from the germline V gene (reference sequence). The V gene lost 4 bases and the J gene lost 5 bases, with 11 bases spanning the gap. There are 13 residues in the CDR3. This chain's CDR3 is CASSSLSAYGYTF. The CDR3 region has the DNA TGTGCCAGCAGTTCGTTATCGGCGTATGGCTACACCTTC.

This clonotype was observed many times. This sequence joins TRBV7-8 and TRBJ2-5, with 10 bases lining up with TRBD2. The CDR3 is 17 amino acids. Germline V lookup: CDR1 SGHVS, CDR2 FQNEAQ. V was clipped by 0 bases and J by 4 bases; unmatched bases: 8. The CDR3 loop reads CASSLAPSGRGGETQYF. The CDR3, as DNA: TGTGCCAGCAGCTTAGCCCCTAGCGGGAGAGGCGGAGAGACCCAGTACTTC.

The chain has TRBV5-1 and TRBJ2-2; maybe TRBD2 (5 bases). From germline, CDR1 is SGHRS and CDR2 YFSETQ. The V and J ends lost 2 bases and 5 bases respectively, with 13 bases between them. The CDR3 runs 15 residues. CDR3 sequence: CASSFLPTRTGELFF. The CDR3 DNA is TGCGCCAGCAGCTTCCTTCCTACTAGGACCGGGGAGCTGTTTTTT.

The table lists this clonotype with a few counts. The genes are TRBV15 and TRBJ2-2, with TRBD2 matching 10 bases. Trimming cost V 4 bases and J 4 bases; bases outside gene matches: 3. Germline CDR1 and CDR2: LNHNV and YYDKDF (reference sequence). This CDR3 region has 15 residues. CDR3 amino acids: CATSTGLAATGELFF. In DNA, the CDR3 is TGTGCCACCAGCACAGGACTAGCGGCCACCGGGGAGCTGTTTTTT.

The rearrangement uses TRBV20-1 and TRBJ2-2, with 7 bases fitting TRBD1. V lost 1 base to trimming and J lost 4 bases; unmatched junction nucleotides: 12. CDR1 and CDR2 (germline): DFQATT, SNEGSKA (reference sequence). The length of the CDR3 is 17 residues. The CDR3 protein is CSARVGFEGAGTGELFF. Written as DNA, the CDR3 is TGCAGTGCTAGAGTCGGATTCGAGGGGGCAGGCACCGGGGAGCTGTTTTTT.

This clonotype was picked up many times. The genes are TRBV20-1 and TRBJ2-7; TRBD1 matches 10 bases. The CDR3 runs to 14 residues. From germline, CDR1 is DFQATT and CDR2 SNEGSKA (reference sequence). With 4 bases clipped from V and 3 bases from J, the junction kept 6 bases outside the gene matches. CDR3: CSAIRTGGYYEQYF. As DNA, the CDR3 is TGCAGTGCTATACGGACAGGGGGTTACTACGAGCAGTACTTC.

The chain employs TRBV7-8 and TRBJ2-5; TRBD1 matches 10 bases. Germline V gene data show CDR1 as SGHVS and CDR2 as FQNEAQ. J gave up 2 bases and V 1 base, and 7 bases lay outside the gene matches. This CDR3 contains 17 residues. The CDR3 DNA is TGTGCCAGCAGCTTAGTGCCGCGGGGACAGGGGCAAGAGACCCAGTACTTC. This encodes CASSLVPRGQGQETQYF. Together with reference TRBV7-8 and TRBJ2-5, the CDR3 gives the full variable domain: GAGVSQSPRYKVAKRGQDVALRCDPISGHVSLFWYQQALGQGPEFLTYFQNEAQLDKSGLPSDRFFAERPEGSVSTLKIQRTQQEDSAVYLCASSLVPRGQGQETQYFGPGTRLLVL.